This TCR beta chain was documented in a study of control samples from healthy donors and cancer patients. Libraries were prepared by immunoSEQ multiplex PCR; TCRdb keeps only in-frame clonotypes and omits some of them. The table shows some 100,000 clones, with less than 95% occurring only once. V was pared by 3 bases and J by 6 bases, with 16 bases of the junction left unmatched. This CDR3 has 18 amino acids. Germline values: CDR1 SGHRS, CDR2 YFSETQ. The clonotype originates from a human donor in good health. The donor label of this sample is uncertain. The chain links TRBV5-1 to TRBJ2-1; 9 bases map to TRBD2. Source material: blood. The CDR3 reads CASSSRGGGAGFGNEQFF. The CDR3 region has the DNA TGCGCCAGCAGCTCCCGGGGCGGGGGGGCCGGCTTCGGCAATGAGCAGTTCTTC.